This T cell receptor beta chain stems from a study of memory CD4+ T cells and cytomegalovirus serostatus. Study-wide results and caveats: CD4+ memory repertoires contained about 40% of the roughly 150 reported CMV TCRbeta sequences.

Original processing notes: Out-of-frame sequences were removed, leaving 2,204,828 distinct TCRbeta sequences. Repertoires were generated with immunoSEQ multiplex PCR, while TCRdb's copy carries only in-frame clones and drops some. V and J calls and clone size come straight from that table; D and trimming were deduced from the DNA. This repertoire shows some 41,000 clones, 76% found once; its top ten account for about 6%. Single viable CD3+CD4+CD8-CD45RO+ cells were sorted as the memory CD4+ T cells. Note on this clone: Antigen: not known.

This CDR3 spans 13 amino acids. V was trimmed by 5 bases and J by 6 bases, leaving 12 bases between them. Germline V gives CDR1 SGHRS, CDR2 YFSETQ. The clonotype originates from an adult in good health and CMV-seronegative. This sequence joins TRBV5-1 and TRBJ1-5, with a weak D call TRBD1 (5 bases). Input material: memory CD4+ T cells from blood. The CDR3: CASRGDPGQPQHF. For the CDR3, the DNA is TGCGCCAGCAGAGGGGACCCGGGTCAGCCCCAGCATTTT.